Shown below are 3 T cell receptor beta chains from a single sample sequenced in a study of T-cell reconstitution after alpha-beta-depleted transplantation in children. Molecular barcoding with unique molecular identifiers was used for the TCRbeta library. Using its own MiXCR run on the PCR reads, TCRdb lists one record per CDR3 protein. The table lists hundreds of thousands of distinct CDR3 sequences, over 10% of them singletons. Source: PBMCs, mostly from graft donor cells, taken 360 days after TCRalphabeta/CD19-depleted stem cell transplant. The receptors here all came from a male patient aged 10 to 17 who had a stem cell transplant for acute myeloid leukemia, so the T cells may come from the graft donor.

The chain has TRBV12-3 or TRBV12-4 and TRBJ2-3, with a possible D match to TRBD2 (6 bases). There are 12 residues in the CDR3. Trimming took off 5 bases at V and 10 bases at J, with 13 bases between the two ends. The CDR3 region is CASSPQTRAQYF. DNA for the CDR3: TGTGCCAGCAGTCCACAGACTAGAGCGCAGTATTTT.

The gene calls are TRBV7-8 and TRBJ2-7, with 7 positions matching TRBD1. Per germline, CDR1 SGHVS and CDR2 FQNEAQ. The ends lost 5 bases at V and 4 bases at J; junction bases unmatched: 11. The CDR3 spans 15 residues. The CDR3: CASSRAGTVHYEQYF. CDR3 coding DNA: TGTGCCAGCAGCCGAGCAGGGACAGTTCATTACGAGCAGTACTTC. The variable domain in full, completed from reference TRBV7-8 and TRBJ2-7, reads GAGVSQSPRYKVAKRGQDVALRCDPISGHVSLFWYQQALGQGPEFLTYFQNEAQLDKSGLPSDRFFAERPEGSVSTLKIQRTQQEDSAVYLCASSRAGTVHYEQYFGPGTRLTVT.

This clonotype has more than one count but fewer than ten. The J gene is TRBJ2-3, the V gene TRBV10-3; D uncertain. The CDR3 extends over 13 amino acids. V was pared by 3 bases and J by 0 bases, with 4 bases between. CDR1 and CDR2 (germline): ENHRY, SYGVKD. The CDR3 region is CAISDGSTDTQYF. CDR3 DNA sequence: TGTGCCATCAGTGATGGGAGCACAGATACGCAGTATTTT.